This TCR beta chain came from a study of T cell changes during pregnancy in multiple sclerosis. This clone was counted a single time. V trimming: 7 bases; J trimming: 2 bases; junction bases outside the gene matches: 17. Germline CDR1 and CDR2: SQVTM and ANQGSEA. This CDR3 contains 17 residues. The table came from immunoSEQ multiplex PCR; TCRdb's copy has only in-frame clones and leaves some out. The sample carries more than 45,000 clones, about 92% recorded once. The clonotype was recovered from a female donor in good health, enrolled as a control in a pregnancy study. V gene TRBV29-1 combines with J gene TRBJ1-2; 9 bases are shared with TRBD1. The material was CD4+ T cells from peripheral blood mononuclear cells, obtained in the second trimester of pregnancy. CDR3 region: CSASGGQGIRANYGYTF. CDR3 nucleotides: TGCAGCGCTTCGGGGGGACAGGGAATTCGGGCCAACTATGGCTACACCTTC.